This TCR beta chain was observed in a study of T cell responses to AZD1222 COVID-19 vaccine. Study-wide results and caveats: The span of vaccine-associated CD4 TCRs extended across spike, with dominance at 160-218 and 743-854. Clonal diversity was possibly underestimated; the donors were predominantly white British and more often female. Two AZD1222 administrations were followed by greater Spike-specific TCR breadth and depth. Only a handful of people who got AZD1222 tested seropositive at baseline.

Worth noting for this clone: Its antigen is unidentified.

Profiled with immunoSEQ multiplex PCR; TCRdb holds only in-frame clones, not every one. The sample records roughly 49,000 clones, approximately 80% being singletons. The CDR3 has 19 amino acids. With 5 bases removed from V and 3 bases from J, the gap between germline ends came to 28 bases. CDR1 is MNHEY and CDR2 is SVGEGT in the germline V gene. The input for sequencing was peripheral blood, taken on day 0 of MenACWY control vaccination. The rearrangement links TRBV6-2 or TRBV6-3 to TRBJ2-5, with a tentative D call TRBD1 (5 bases). This receptor was obtained from an adult in good health. In DNA, the CDR3 is TGTGCCAGCAGTCTGACCGGTATCAGGGTTCGGATTCTAAAAGAGACCCAGTACTTC. Translation: CASSLTGIRVRILKETQYF.